These 2 T cell receptor beta chains were sequenced from one sample in a study of blood T cell repertoires in COVID-19. Measured with immunoSEQ multiplex PCR; TCRdb has only the in-frame clones, and not every one. The sample yields about 190,000 clones, less than 80% seen once. The sample taken for sequencing was peripheral blood. All receptors derive from a woman aged 50 to 65 with acute or convalescent COVID-19.

This clone was found a few times. This chain joins TRBV10-3 and TRBJ1-6; D is uncertain. Trimming shortened V by 3 bases and J by 6 bases, and 6 bases separated the two germline ends. CDR1 and CDR2 from the germline V gene are ENHRY and SYGVKD. The CDR3 sequence is 13 residues long. The CDR3 here is CAISDRLNSPLHF. The CDR3 DNA is TGTGCCATCAGTGACAGACTTAATTCACCCCTCCACTTT.

The V call is TRBV29-1, the J call TRBJ2-7; TRBD2 matches at 8 bases. J gave up 3 bases and V 2 bases, and 6 bases lay outside the gene matches. The CDR3 covers 14 residues. From germline, CDR1 is SQVTM and CDR2 ANQGSEA. This CDR3 is CSVERTSGYYEQYF. The CDR3 DNA is TGCAGCGTTGAAAGAACTAGCGGTTACTACGAGCAGTACTTC.